These 20 T cell receptor beta chains originate from one sample sequenced in a study of T-cell reconstitution after alpha-beta-depleted transplantation in children. Unique molecular identifiers were incorporated into the prepared TCRbeta library. Via MiXCR, TCRdb re-called the PCR reads, giving one row per CDR3 protein. Of approximately 400,000 distinct CDR3 sequences listed, approximately 10% are singletons. The sequencing used PBMCs from the stem cell graft donor, collected from the stem cell graft. Every receptor here comes from a human donor who donated a stem cell graft to a child with acute myeloid leukemia.

The chain has TRBV5-6 and TRBJ2-2; 14 nucleotides match TRBD2. The CDR3 contains 16 residues. V dropped 5 bases and J dropped 4; count of bases not matched to a gene: 4. CDR1 SGHDT and CDR2 YYEEEE come from the germline V gene. The CDR3 protein is CASRRLAGGPTGELFF. CDR3 DNA sequence: TGTGCCAGCAGACGACTAGCGGGAGGGCCCACCGGGGAGCTGTTTTTT.

This clonotype was seen a few times. This CDR3 reads CASTPSGAQETQYF. CDR3 DNA: TGTGCCAGCACCCCCTCCGGGGCCCAAGAGACCCAGTACTTC. This chain uses TRBV7-2 with TRBJ2-5; tentatively, D is TRBD1 or TRBD2 (5 bases each). The length of the CDR3 is 14 residues. V was cut by 7 bases and J by 1 base, with 13 bases left in between. Germline-derived CDR1 and CDR2 are SGHTA and FQGNSA.

This clonotype was observed a handful of times. The chain uses TRBV2 and TRBJ2-1, with D possibly matching TRBD2 (6 bases). The CDR3 extends over 18 amino acids. Per germline, CDR1 SNHLY and CDR2 FYNNEI. V shed 7 bases and J shed 1 base, with 23 bases lying between them. The CDR3 loop is CASNSLAWGGRSYNEQFF. CDR3 nucleotides: TGTGCCAGCAACAGTCTAGCCTGGGGTGGGAGGTCCTACAATGAGCAGTTCTTC.

This clonotype has a count of ten or more. The chain recombines TRBV12-3 or TRBV12-4 with TRBJ1-3; no clear D. Trimming cost V 3 bases and J 2 bases, with 5 bases left between them. CDR3 length: 13 residues. The CDR3 sequence: CASSFGTGNTIYF. CDR3 in DNA: TGTGCCAGCAGTTTTGGTACTGGAAACACCATATATTTT.

In this sample, this clonotype turned up a few times. This chain connects TRBV12-3 or TRBV12-4 to TRBJ2-7, with 7 bases fitting TRBD1. CDR3 length equals 15 residues. J lost 4 bases, V lost 5 bases, and 11 bases had no gene match. CDR3 region: CASSPRTGGPYEQYF. CDR3 in DNA: TGTGCCAGCAGTCCCAGGACAGGTGGTCCGTACGAGCAGTACTTC.

This clonotype was seen more than once but under ten times. This chain joins TRBV29-1 and TRBJ1-3; TRBD1 is a possible D gene (5 bases). CDR1 is SQVTM and CDR2 is ANQGSEA in the germline V gene. The CDR3 covers 13 residues. The ends were cut back, 4 bases at V and 3 bases at J, with 10 bases in the middle. The chain's CDR3 is CSVAWDGGNTIYF. The CDR3 DNA follows: TGCAGCGTTGCCTGGGACGGTGGAAACACCATATATTTT.

This clonotype has only a few counts. The gene calls are TRBV6-6 and TRBJ1-2; possibly TRBD1 for D (6 bases). V was clipped by 6 bases and J by 6 bases, with 14 bases between them. The germline V gene has CDR1 MNHNY and CDR2 SVGAGI (reference sequence). This CDR3 contains 13 residues. CDR3 in DNA: TGTGCCAGCAGAGCGAAAAGGGGGGATGGCTACACCTTC. Amino acid sequence: CASRAKRGDGYTF.

This sequence joins TRBV7-2 and TRBJ2-5, with D perhaps TRBD1 (6 bases). This CDR3 region has 14 residues. CDR1 and CDR2 (germline): SGHTA, FQGNSA. V was clipped by 5 bases and J by 2 bases, with 12 bases between them. The CDR3 nucleotides read TGTGCCAGCAGCGAATCGGGACATCAAGAGACCCAGTACTTC. Its protein is CASSESGHQETQYF.

This clonotype has a handful of counts. V gene TRBV11-2 combines with J gene TRBJ2-1, with 9 bases that match TRBD2. V shed 4 bases and J 5 bases; nucleotides not matched to a gene: 9. The germline gives CDR1 SGHAT, CDR2 FQNNGV. The CDR3 totals 16 residues. CDR3 loop: CASSSRSGSRNNEQFF. The CDR3 bases are TGTGCCAGCAGCTCCCGTAGCGGGAGCCGCAACAATGAGCAGTTCTTC.

This clonotype has only a few counts. The chain couples TRBV7-2 to TRBJ2-7; D is unresolved. The germline gives CDR1 SGHTA, CDR2 FQGNSA. The CDR3 is made up of 15 amino acids. V was cut by 2 bases and J by 0 bases, with 11 bases left in between. As DNA, the CDR3 is TGTGCCAGCAGCTTATCTGACCAGCCCTCCTACGAGCAGTACTTC. This codes for CASSLSDQPSYEQYF.

This clonotype appeared a few times. V usage is TRBV20-1 and J usage is TRBJ1-1; no clear D. V lost 3 bases and J lost 7, with 9 bases in between. CDR1 and CDR2 (germline): DFQATT, SNEGSKA (reference sequence). This CDR3 is 11 amino acids long. The CDR3 DNA reads TGCAGTGCTAGGTACTACGTTGAAGCTTTCTTT. It encodes CSARYYVEAFF.

The J gene is TRBJ2-7, the V gene TRBV20-1; D may be TRBD2 (5 bases). The V end lost 0 bases, the J end lost 1 base, and 10 bases lay between the germline ends. Germline CDR1 reads DFQATT; CDR2 reads SNEGSKA (reference sequence). The CDR3 sequence is 14 residues long. This CDR3 is CSARDNGESYEQYF. The DNA for the CDR3 is TGCAGTGCTAGAGATAACGGGGAATCCTACGAGCAGTACTTC.

V and J are TRBV28 and TRBJ1-4; D might be TRBD1 (6 bases). This CDR3 contains 16 residues. Trimming removed 6 bases from V and 0 bases from J, with 14 bases in between. Germline values: CDR1 MDHEN, CDR2 SYDVKM. CDR3 residues: CASRGAPGATNEKLFF. The CDR3 DNA follows: TGTGCCAGCAGGGGGGCGCCCGGAGCAACTAATGAAAAACTGTTTTTT.

This clonotype was seen a handful of times. The gene calls are TRBV20-1 and TRBJ2-3; 13 nucleotides match TRBD2. The CDR3 runs 15 residues. CDR1 and CDR2 from the germline V gene are DFQATT and SNEGSKA (reference sequence). Trimming at V came to 6 bases and at J to 5 bases, leaving 8 bases not matched to a gene. As DNA, the CDR3 is TGCAGTGCACCAGACGGGACTAGCGGGAAAGATACGCAGTATTTT. This sequence encodes CSAPDGTSGKDTQYF.

The J gene is TRBJ2-2, the V gene TRBV7-8; D is ambiguous. This CDR3 is 16 amino acids long. CDR1 and CDR2 (germline): SGHVS, FQNEAQ. Trimming shortened V by 4 bases and J by 6 bases, and 18 bases separated the two germline ends. In DNA form, the CDR3 reads TGTGCCAGCAGCTGGTCCTCTGGCCTGGTTTCCGGGGAGCTGTTTTTT. This codes for CASSWSSGLVSGELFF.

This clonotype was seen a few times. This sequence joins TRBV12-5 and TRBJ2-3, with D perhaps TRBD2 (6 bases). Looked up from germline, CDR1 is LGHNT and CDR2 is FRNRAP. The length of the CDR3 is 16 residues. The ends were cut back, 1 base at V and 1 base at J, with 12 bases in the middle. The CDR3 DNA sequence: TGTGCTAGTGGTTTGGACTTCCCGGGGGGCACAGATACGCAGTATTTT. Protein: CASGLDFPGGTDTQYF.

The CDR3 region is CASSYPGWGNEQFF. CDR3 nucleotides: TGTGCCAGCAGTTACCCAGGTTGGGGCAATGAGCAGTTCTTC. The chain recombines TRBV6-2 or TRBV6-3 with TRBJ2-1; D unclear. Trimming shortened V by 2 bases and J by 6 bases, and 11 bases separated the two germline ends. This CDR3 is 14 amino acids long. Germline values: CDR1 MNHEY, CDR2 SVGEGT.

This chain links TRBV12-3 or TRBV12-4 with TRBJ2-1; 12 bases map to TRBD2. With V trimmed by 8 bases and J by 10 bases, 15 bases remained unmatched. CDR3 length equals 16 residues. CDR3 DNA: TGTGCCAGCGCATCTTCCCTAGCGGGGGGGAGTGAAGAGCAGTTCTTC. Its protein product is CASASSLAGGSEEQFF.

The genes are TRBV4-2 and TRBJ2-3; the match to TRBD2 covers 9 bases. The CDR3 runs to 19 residues. Germline values: CDR1 LGHNA, CDR2 YNFKEQ. V trimming: 0 bases; J trimming: 0 bases; junction bases outside the gene matches: 10. The CDR3 DNA sequence: TGTGCCAGCAGCCAAGAAGGCCTAGCGGGGCCCCTTAGCACAGATACGCAGTATTTT. It yields the protein CASSQEGLAGPLSTDTQYF.

Ten or more counts support this clonotype. This chain uses TRBV5-4 with TRBJ2-1; 9 bases fit TRBD2. V shed 2 bases, J shed 7 bases, and the junction held 10 bases outside the gene matches. Germline lookup yields CDR1 SGHNT and CDR2 YYREEE (reference sequence). The CDR3 spans 16 residues. The CDR3 reads CASSFNSGGQGNEQFF. CDR3 in DNA: TGTGCCAGCAGCTTCAATAGCGGGGGTCAGGGGAATGAGCAGTTCTTC.